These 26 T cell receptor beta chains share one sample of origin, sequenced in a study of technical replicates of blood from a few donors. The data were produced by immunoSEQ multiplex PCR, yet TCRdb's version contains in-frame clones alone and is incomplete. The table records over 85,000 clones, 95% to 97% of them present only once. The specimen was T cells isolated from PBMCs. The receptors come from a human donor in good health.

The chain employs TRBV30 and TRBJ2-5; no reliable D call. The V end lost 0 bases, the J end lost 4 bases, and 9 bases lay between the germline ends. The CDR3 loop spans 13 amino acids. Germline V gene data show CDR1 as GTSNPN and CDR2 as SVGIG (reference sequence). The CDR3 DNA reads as TGTGCCTGGAGTGTCGTCTCCCTAGAGACCCAGTACTTC. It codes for CAWSVVSLETQYF.

CDR3: CASSEEGPFSYEQYF. The CDR3 DNA sequence: TGTGCCAGCAGTGAAGAGGGGCCCTTCTCCTACGAGCAGTACTTC. This rearrangement joins TRBV6-1 to TRBJ2-7; a weak D match, TRBD1 (5 bases). Germline V gene data show CDR1 as MNHNS and CDR2 as SASEGT. The V end lost 1 base, the J end lost 0 bases, and 10 bases lay between the germline ends. The CDR3 runs to 15 residues.

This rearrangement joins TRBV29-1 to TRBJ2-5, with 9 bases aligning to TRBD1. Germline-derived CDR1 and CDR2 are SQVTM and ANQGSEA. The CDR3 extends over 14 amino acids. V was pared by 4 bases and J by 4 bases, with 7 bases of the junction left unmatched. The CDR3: CSVVGDREVETQYF. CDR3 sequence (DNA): TGCAGCGTTGTAGGGGACAGGGAGGTAGAGACCCAGTACTTC.

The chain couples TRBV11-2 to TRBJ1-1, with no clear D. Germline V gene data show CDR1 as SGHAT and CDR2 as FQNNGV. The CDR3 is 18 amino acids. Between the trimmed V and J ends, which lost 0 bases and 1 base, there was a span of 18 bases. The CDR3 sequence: CASSLDRSVSSANTEAFF. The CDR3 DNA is TGTGCCAGCAGCTTAGATCGGAGTGTATCCTCAGCGAACACTGAAGCTTTCTTT.

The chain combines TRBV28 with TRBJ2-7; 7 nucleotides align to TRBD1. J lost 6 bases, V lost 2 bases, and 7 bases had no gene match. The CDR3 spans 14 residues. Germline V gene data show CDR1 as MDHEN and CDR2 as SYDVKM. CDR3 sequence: CASSLEGALGEQYF. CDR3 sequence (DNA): TGTGCCAGCAGTTTAGAGGGGGCGCTGGGCGAGCAGTACTTC.

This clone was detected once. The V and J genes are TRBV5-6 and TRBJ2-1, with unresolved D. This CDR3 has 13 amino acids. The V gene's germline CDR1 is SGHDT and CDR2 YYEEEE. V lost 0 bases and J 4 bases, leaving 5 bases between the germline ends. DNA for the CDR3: TGTGCCAGCAGCTTGGGGCCTTACAATGAGCAGTTCTTC. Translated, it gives CASSLGPYNEQFF.

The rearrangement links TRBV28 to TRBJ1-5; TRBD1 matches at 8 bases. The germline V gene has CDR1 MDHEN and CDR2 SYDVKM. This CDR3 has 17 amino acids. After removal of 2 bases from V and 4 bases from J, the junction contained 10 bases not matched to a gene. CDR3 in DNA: TGTGCCAGCAGTTTAGAACTGGCAGGGGGCAGAAATCAGCCCCAGCATTTT. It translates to CASSLELAGGRNQPQHF.

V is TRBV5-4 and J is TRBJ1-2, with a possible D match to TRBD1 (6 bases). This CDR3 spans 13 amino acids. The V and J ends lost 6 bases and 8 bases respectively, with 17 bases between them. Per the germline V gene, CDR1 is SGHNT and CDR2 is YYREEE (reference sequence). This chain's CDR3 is CASTQGTYYGYTF. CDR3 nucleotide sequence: TGTGCCAGCACCCAGGGGACATATTACGGCTACACCTTC.

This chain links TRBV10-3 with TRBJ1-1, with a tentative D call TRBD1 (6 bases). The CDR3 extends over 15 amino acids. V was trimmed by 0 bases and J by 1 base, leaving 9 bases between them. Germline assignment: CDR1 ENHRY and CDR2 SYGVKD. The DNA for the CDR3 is TGTGCCATCAGTGAGTCAGGGGGAACGAACACTGAAGCTTTCTTT. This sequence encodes CAISESGGTNTEAFF.

Here the CDR3 reads CAWSHGNSNPKFF. CDR3 sequence (DNA): TGTGCCTGGAGCCATGGTAATAGCAACCCTAAGTTCTTC. The chain couples TRBV30 to TRBJ2-1; D is uncertain. Germline assignment: CDR1 GTSNPN and CDR2 SVGIG (reference sequence). V lost 3 bases and J 14 bases, leaving 20 bases between the germline ends. This CDR3 spans 13 amino acids.

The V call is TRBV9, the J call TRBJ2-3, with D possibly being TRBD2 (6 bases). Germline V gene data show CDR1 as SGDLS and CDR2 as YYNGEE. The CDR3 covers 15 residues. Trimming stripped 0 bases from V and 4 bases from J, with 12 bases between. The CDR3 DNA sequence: TGTGCCAGCAGCGTAGCTGCTAGCGCTTCAGATACGCAGTATTTT. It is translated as CASSVAASASDTQYF.

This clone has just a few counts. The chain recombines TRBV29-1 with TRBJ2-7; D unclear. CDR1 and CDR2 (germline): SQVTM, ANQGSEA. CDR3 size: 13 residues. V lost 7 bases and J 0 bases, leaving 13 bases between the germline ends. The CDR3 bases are TGCAGCGCCTTAAAGGAGAGCTCCTACGAGCAGTACTTC. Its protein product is CSALKESSYEQYF.

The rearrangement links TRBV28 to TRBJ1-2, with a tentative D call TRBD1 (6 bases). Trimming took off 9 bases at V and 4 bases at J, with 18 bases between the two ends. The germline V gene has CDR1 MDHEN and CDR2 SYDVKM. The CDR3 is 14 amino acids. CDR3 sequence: CASTKSHRAYGYTF. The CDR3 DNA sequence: TGTGCCAGTACCAAGAGCCACAGGGCCTATGGCTACACCTTC.

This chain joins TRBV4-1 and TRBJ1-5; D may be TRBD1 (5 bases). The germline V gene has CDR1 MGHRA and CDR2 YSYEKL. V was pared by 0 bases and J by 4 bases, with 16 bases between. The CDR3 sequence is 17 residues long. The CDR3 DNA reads TGCGCCAGCAGCCAAGATAGAAGTCAGGGTGGGAATCAGCCCCAGCATTTT. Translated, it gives CASSQDRSQGGNQPQHF.

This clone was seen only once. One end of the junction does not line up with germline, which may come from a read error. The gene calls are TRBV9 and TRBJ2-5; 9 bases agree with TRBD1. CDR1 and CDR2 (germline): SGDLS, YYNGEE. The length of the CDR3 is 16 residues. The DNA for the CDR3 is TGTGCCAGCAGCGTAGGCGACAGGGGGGACCAAGAGAACCAGTACTTC. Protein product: CASSVGDRGDQENQYF. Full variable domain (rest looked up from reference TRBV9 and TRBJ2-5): DSGVTQTPKHLITATGQRVTLRCSPRSGDLSVYWYQQSLDQGLQFLIQYYNGEERAKGNILERFSAQQFPDLHSELNLSSLELGDSALYFCASSVGDRGDQENQYFGPGTRLLVL.

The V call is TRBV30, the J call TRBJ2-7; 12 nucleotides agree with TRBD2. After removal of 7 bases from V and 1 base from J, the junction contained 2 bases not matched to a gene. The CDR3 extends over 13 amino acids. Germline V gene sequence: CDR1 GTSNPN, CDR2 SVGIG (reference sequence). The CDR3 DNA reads TGTGCCTCAGGACTAGCGGGGTCCTACGAGCAGTACTTC. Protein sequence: CASGLAGSYEQYF.

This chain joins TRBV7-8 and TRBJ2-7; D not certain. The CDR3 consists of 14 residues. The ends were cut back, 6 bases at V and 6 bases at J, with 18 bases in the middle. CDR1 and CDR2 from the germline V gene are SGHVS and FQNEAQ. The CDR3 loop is CASSLSHSNSEQYF. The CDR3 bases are TGTGCCAGCAGTTTATCCCACTCAAACTCCGAGCAGTACTTC.

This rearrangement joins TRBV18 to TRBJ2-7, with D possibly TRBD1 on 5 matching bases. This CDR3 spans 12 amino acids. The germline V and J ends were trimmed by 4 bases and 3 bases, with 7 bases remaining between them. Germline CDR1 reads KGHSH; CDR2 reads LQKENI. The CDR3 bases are TGTGCCAGCTCACTAGGGGACTACGAGCAGTACTTC. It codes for CASSLGDYEQYF.

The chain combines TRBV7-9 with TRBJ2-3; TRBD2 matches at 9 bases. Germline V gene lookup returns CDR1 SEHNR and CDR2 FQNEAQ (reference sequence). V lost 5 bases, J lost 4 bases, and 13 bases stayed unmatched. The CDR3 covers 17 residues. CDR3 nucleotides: TGTGCCAGCAGCGGGGGACTAGCCGTCACCAGTGCAGATACGCAGTATTTT. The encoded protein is CASSGGLAVTSADTQYF.

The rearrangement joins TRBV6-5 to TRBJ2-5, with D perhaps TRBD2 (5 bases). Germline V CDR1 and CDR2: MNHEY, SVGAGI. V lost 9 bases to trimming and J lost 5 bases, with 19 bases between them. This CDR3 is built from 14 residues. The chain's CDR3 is CASNHRGNGETQYF. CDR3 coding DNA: TGTGCCAGTAATCATCGGGGAAATGGGGAGACCCAGTACTTC.

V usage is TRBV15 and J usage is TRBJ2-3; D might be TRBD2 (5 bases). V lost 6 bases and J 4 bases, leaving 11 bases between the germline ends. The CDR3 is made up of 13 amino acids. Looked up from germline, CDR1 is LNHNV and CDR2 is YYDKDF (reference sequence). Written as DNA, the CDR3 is TGTGCCACCAGGATTTACGGGGCAGATACGCAGTATTTT. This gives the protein CATRIYGADTQYF.

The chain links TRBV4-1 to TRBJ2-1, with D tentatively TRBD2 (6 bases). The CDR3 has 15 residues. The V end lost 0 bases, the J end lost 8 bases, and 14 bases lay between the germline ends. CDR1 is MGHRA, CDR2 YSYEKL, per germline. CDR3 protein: CASSQEAGLNDEQFF. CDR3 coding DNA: TGCGCCAGCAGCCAAGAGGCGGGGTTAAACGATGAGCAGTTCTTC.

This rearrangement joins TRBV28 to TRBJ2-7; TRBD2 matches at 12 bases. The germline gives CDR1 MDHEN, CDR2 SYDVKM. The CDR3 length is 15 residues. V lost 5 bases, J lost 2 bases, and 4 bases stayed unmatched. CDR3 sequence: CASSPWTSGAYEQYF. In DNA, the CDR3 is TGTGCCAGCAGTCCCTGGACTAGCGGGGCCTACGAGCAGTACTTC.

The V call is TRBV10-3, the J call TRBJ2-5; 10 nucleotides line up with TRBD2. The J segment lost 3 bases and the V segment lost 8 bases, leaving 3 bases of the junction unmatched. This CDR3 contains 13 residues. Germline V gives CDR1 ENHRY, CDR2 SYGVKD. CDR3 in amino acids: CAISSGSKETQYF. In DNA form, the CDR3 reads TGTGCCATCTCTAGCGGGAGTAAAGAGACCCAGTACTTC.

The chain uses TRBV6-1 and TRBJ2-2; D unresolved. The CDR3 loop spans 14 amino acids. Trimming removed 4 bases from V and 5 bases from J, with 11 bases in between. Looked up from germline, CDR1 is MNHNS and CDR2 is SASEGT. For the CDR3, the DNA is TGTGCCAGCAGTGCGACTTGGCCTACCGGGGAGCTGTTTTTT. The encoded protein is CASSATWPTGELFF.

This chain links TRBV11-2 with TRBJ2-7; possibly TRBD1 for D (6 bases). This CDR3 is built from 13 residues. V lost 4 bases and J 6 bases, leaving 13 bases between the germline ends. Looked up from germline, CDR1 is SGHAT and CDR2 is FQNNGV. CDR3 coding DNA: TGTGCCAGCAGCTCCGATGGGGGCCCCGAGCAGTACTTC. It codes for CASSSDGGPEQYF.